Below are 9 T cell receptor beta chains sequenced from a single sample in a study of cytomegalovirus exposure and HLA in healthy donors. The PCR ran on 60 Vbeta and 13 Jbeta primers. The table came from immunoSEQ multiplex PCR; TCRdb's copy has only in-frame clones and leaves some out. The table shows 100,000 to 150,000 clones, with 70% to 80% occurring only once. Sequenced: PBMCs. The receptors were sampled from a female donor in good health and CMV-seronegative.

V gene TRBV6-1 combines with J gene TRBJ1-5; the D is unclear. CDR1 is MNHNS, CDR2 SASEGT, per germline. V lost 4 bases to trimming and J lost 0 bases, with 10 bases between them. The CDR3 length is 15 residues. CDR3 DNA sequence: TGTGCCAGCAGTGGTGGAGCCCTTAGCAATCAGCCCCAGCATTTT. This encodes CASSGGALSNQPQHF.

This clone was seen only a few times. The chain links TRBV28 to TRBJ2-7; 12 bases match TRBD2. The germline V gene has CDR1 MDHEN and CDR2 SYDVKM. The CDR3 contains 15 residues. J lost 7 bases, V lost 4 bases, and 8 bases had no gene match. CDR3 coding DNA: TGTGCCAGCAGTTACGGACTAGCGGGAAGGGGAGAGCAGTACTTC. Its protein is CASSYGLAGRGEQYF.

The CDR3 sequence is CASSLAGTENYGYTF. In nucleotides, the CDR3 is TGTGCCAGCAGCTTAGCCGGGACAGAAAACTATGGCTACACCTTC. The chain couples TRBV7-2 to TRBJ1-2; 7 nucleotides line up with TRBD1. Germline trimming cut 0 bases from V and 2 bases from J; bases unmatched to any gene: 3. The length of the CDR3 is 15 residues. Germline V lookup: CDR1 SGHTA, CDR2 FQGNSA.

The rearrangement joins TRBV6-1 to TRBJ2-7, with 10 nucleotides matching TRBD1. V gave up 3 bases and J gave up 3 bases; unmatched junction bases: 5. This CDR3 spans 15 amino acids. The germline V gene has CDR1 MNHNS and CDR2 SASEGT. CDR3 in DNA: TGTGCCAGCAGTGACCCCGACAGGGGGCTCTACGAGCAGTACTTC. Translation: CASSDPDRGLYEQYF.

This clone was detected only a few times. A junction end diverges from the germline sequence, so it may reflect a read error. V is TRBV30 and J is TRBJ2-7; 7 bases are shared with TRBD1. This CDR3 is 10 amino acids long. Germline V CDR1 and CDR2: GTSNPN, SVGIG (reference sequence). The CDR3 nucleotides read TGTGCCTGGAGTCTGGGACAGACCCACTTC. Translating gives CAWSLGQTHF.

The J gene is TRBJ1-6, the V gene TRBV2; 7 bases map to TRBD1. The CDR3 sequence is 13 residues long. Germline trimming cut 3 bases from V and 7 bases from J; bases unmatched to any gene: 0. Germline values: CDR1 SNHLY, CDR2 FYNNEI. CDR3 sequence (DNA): TGTGCCAGCAGTGACAGGGGGAATTCACCCCTCCACTTT. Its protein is CASSDRGNSPLHF. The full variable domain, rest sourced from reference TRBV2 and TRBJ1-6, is EPEVTQTPSHQVTQMGQEVILRCVPISNHLYFYWYRQILGQKVEFLVSFYNNEISEKSEIFDDQFSVERPDGSNFTLKIRSTKLEDSAMYFCASSDRGNSPLHFGNGTRLTVT.

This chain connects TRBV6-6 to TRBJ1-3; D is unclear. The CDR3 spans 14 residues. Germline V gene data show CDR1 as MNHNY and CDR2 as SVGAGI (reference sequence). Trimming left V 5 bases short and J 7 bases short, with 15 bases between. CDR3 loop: CASSGAVRLNTIYF. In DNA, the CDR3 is TGTGCCAGCAGTGGAGCGGTCCGTCTGAACACCATATATTTT.

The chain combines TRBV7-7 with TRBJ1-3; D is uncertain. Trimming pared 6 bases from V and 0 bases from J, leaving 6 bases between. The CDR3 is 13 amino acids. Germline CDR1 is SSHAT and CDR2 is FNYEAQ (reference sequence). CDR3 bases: TGTGCCAGCAGTCCCAGCTCTGGAAACACCATATATTTT. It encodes CASSPSSGNTIYF. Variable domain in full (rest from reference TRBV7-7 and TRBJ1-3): GAGVSQSPRYKVTKRGQDVTLRCDPISSHATLYWYQQALGQGPEFLTYFNYEAQPDKSGLPSDRFSAERPEGSISTLTIQRTEQRDSAMYRCASSPSSGNTIYFGEGSWLTVV.

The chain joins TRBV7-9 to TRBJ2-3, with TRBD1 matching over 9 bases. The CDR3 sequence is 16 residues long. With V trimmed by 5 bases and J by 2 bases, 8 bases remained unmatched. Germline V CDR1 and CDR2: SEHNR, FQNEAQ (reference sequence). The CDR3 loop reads CASSHRDRDITDTQYF. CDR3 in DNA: TGTGCCAGCAGCCACCGGGACAGGGACATCACAGATACGCAGTATTTT.